This section outlines one T cell receptor beta chain sequence together with its context. What it recognizes is unknown. This record comes from a study of CD8 T cells in ankylosing spondylitis. Study outcomes and limitations: Clones linked to the disease showed a CD8+ phenotype. They occurred at relatively low frequencies in peripheral blood. Both synovial fluid and blood in reactive arthritis had previously been reported to carry some motif variants. Matched ankylosing spondylitis synovial fluid reportedly showed significant enrichment of disease-linked clones. Seemingly distinctive of ankylosing spondylitis blood was a TCR beta motif formed by eight highly homologous variants.

Quantitative 5'-RACE with molecular barcodes produced the TCR beta libraries. One entry per CDR3 protein results from TCRdb running MiXCR on the 5' RACE reads. Altogether 200,000 to 250,000 distinct CDR3 sequences are present, 6% to 8% being singletons, with the ten largest covering more than 13%. V lost 4 bases to trimming and J lost 4 bases, with 17 bases between them. The CDR3 has 16 amino acids. The V gene's germline CDR1 is LGHNA and CDR2 YSLEER. V usage is TRBV4-3 and J usage is TRBJ1-3; no firm D call. Sequencing was carried out using blood, either unsorted or a sorted T cell fraction (not recorded which). The TCR was taken from a male donor with ankylosing spondylitis. The CDR3 sequence: CASSRLSGVSGNTIYF. The CDR3 bases are TGCGCCAGCAGCCGCCTTTCCGGGGTTTCAGGAAACACCATATATTTT.